This entry lists 14 T cell receptor beta chains sequenced from one sample in a study of CD8+ T cells in alopecia areata. cDNA reverse transcribed from extracted RNA served as the sequencing template. The method was immunoSEQ multiplex PCR; TCRdb's version includes in-frame clones alone and lacks a portion of them. The sample has about 150,000 clones; about 60% are singletons. Sequenced material: CD4+ T cells sorted from blood, taken at week 0. These receptors all stem from a human donor with alopecia areata.

The chain has TRBV27 and TRBJ1-2, with D unclear. V shed 4 bases and J shed 5 bases, with 17 bases lying between them. From germline, CDR1 is MNHEY and CDR2 SMNVEV (reference sequence). The CDR3 runs to 15 residues. The CDR3 DNA sequence: TGTGCCAGCAGTTACTTCGCGAAAGGGCTATATGGCTACACCTTC. Translating gives CASSYFAKGLYGYTF.

The V call is TRBV6-1, the J call TRBJ2-7; TRBD1 might be the D (6 bases). This CDR3 comprises 15 residues. Germline loops: CDR1 MNHNS, CDR2 SASEGT. V was trimmed by 4 bases and J by 0 bases, leaving 13 bases between them. The CDR3 spells CASSALGTYSYEQYF. CDR3 DNA sequence: TGTGCCAGCAGTGCGTTAGGGACATACTCCTACGAGCAGTACTTC.

The V gene is TRBV5-6, the J gene TRBJ1-2; 7 nucleotides match TRBD1. This CDR3 is built from 15 residues. Looked up from germline, CDR1 is SGHDT and CDR2 is YYEEEE. V lost 2 bases, J lost 9 bases, and 13 bases stayed unmatched. CDR3 sequence reads: CASSFLTLDRPSYTF. The CDR3 region has the DNA TGTGCCAGCAGCTTCTTGACCCTGGACAGGCCGAGCTACACCTTC.

The rearrangement links TRBV30 to TRBJ2-3, with 10 positions matching TRBD2. Trimming removed 5 bases from V and 6 bases from J; junction bases left unmatched: 11. The germline gives CDR1 GTSNPN, CDR2 SVGIG (reference sequence). The CDR3 is 15 amino acids. The CDR3 nucleotides read TGTGCCTGGGGTACCAAAATAGCGGGGGGTGATACGCAGTATTTT. Amino acid sequence: CAWGTKIAGGDTQYF. Full variable domain (rest looked up from reference TRBV30 and TRBJ2-3): SQTIHQWPATLVQPVGSPLSLECTVEGTSNPNLYWYRQAAGRGLQLLFYSVGIGQISSEVPQNLSASRPQDRQFILSSKKLLLSDSGFYLCAWGTKIAGGDTQYFGPGTRLTVL.

V and J are TRBV27 and TRBJ1-6, with a tentative D call TRBD1 (5 bases). Germline lookup yields CDR1 MNHEY and CDR2 SMNVEV (reference sequence). The CDR3 covers 14 residues. V was pared by 4 bases and J by 2 bases, with 6 bases between. For the CDR3, the DNA is TGTGCCAGCAGTTCGGGGCCCTATAATTCACCCCTCCACTTT. This gives the protein CASSSGPYNSPLHF.

This clone was observed a handful of times. The chain couples TRBV7-2 to TRBJ1-1, with D unresolved. Germline V gene lookup returns CDR1 SGHTA and CDR2 FQGNSA. The germline V and J ends were trimmed by 1 base and 6 bases, with 6 bases remaining between them. The CDR3 is made up of 12 amino acids. This CDR3 reads CASSLVFSEAFF. CDR3 bases: TGTGCCAGCAGCTTAGTCTTCTCTGAAGCTTTCTTT.

A remark on this clone: The same CDR3 also results from other DNA sequences found in this sample. V is TRBV7-9 and J is TRBJ2-5; TRBD1 might be the D (6 bases). The V gene's germline CDR1 is SEHNR and CDR2 FQNEAQ (reference sequence). The CDR3 runs to 14 residues. Trimming stripped 1 base from V and 2 bases from J, with 8 bases between. The CDR3 loop is CASSLGTAQETQYF. The CDR3 nucleotides are TGTGCCAGCAGCTTAGGGACAGCACAAGAGACCCAGTACTTC.

The V call is TRBV29-1, the J call TRBJ2-7; either TRBD1 or TRBD2 may fit D (5 bases each). The germline V and J ends were trimmed by 7 bases and 2 bases, with 18 bases remaining between them. Germline CDR1 is SQVTM and CDR2 is ANQGSEA. The length of the CDR3 is 14 residues. CDR3 amino acids: CSAVERMGAYEQYF. In nucleotides, the CDR3 is TGCAGCGCCGTAGAGCGTATGGGGGCCTACGAGCAGTACTTC.

The chain is built from TRBV10-3 and TRBJ2-3; the D is unclear. Germline V gives CDR1 ENHRY, CDR2 SYGVKD. V was shortened by 3 bases and J by 2 bases, with 3 bases between the two germline ends. The CDR3 sequence is 12 residues long. This CDR3 is CAISDATDTQYF. The CDR3 DNA reads TGTGCCATCAGTGACGCCACAGATACGCAGTATTTT.

This clone was observed a few times. The chain carries TRBV10-3 and TRBJ2-1, with D possibly matching TRBD2 (6 bases). The CDR3 totals 14 residues. Between the trimmed V and J ends, which lost 6 bases and 6 bases, there was a span of 15 bases. Germline CDR1 is ENHRY and CDR2 is SYGVKD. The CDR3 coding sequence is TGTGCCATCAGCAAGGAGGGAGGCAGCAATGAGCAGTTCTTC. Translation gives CAISKEGGSNEQFF.

This clone was counted between two and nine times. The J gene is TRBJ1-2, the V gene TRBV25-1, with D hard to call. From germline, CDR1 is MGHDK and CDR2 SYGVNS. This CDR3 is 13 amino acids long. The germline V and J ends were trimmed by 4 bases and 7 bases, with 13 bases remaining between them. The CDR3, as DNA: TGTGCCAGCAGTGGGTTAGGCTCTCGTGGCTACACCTTC. Amino acid sequence: CASSGLGSRGYTF.

The V gene is TRBV29-1, the J gene TRBJ2-1, with D possibly TRBD2 on 6 matching bases. The CDR3 is 12 amino acids. Looked up from germline, CDR1 is SQVTM and CDR2 is ANQGSEA. Trimming left V 4 bases short and J 7 bases short, with 11 bases between. CDR3 nucleotides: TGCAGCGTTGTAGGAGGGTTAAATGAGCAGTTCTTC. It encodes CSVVGGLNEQFF.

The chain carries TRBV4-1 and TRBJ2-7; D remains unclear. CDR1 and CDR2 (germline): MGHRA, YSYEKL. Trimming stripped 0 bases from V and 4 bases from J, with 10 bases between. The length of the CDR3 is 14 residues. The CDR3 here is CASSQEVVVYEQYF. As DNA, the CDR3 is TGCGCCAGCAGCCAAGAAGTGGTAGTTTACGAGCAGTACTTC.

This sequence joins TRBV29-1 and TRBJ2-5; D may match TRBD1 or TRBD2 (5 bases each). This CDR3 has 11 residues. The ends were cut back, 7 bases at V and 5 bases at J, with 11 bases in the middle. Germline V gives CDR1 SQVTM, CDR2 ANQGSEA. CDR3 coding DNA: TGCAGCGGAGAGAGGGGCGAGACCCAGTACTTC. Translation: CSGERGETQYF. Full variable domain (missing parts from reference TRBV29-1 and TRBJ2-5): SAVISQKPSRDICQRGTSLTIQCQVDSQVTMMFWYRQQPGQSLTLIATANQGSEATYESGFVIDKFPISRPNLTFSTLTVSNMSPEDSSIYLCSGERGETQYFGPGTRLLVL.